This T cell receptor (beta chain) came from a study of OX40 agonist ivuxolimab in advanced cancers. Study-wide context: With ivuxolimab, an agonistic anti-OX40 (CD134) antibody, patients were treated. Patients received ivuxolimab, an intravenous treatment, every 2 weeks at 0.01 to 10 mg/kg.

A note on this clone: Antigen specificity is unknown.

Libraries were prepared by immunoSEQ multiplex PCR; TCRdb keeps only in-frame clonotypes and omits some of them. The sample holds about 68,000 clones, more than 75% seen once. Study observations and caveats: Averaging showed that CD8+ T cells had more expanded clones than CD4+ did. Relatively little clonal expansion, among the lowest observed, appeared in partial responders at 0.1-3.0 mg/kg.

This CDR3 has 13 amino acids. The germline V gene has CDR1 LNHDA and CDR2 SQIVND (reference sequence). Trimming took off 4 bases at V and 3 bases at J, with 8 bases between the two ends. The sequencing here drew on CD4+ or CD8+ T cells sorted from blood, taken in a trial of the OX40 agonist ivuxolimab. The sequence came from an adult with an advanced solid tumor such as melanoma, head and neck, liver or kidney cancer. The chain carries TRBV19 and TRBJ2-3; tentatively, D is TRBD2 (6 bases). Written as DNA, the CDR3 is TGTGCCAGTAGTAGCGGGACTACAGATACGCAGTATTTT. Amino acid sequence: CASSSGTTDTQYF.